Below, one T cell receptor beta chain is given with its context. Its target is not known. This record comes from a study of a mutant IDH1 vaccine in newly diagnosed glioma. The overall study: A roughly 62% male, approximately 38% female split and a mean age of around 37 years characterized treated patients. Former treatment meant radiotherapy, temozolomide, or both; the majority had gotten both. General study points: Pseudoprogression appeared unlinked to shifts in leading peripheral T cell clonotypes.

From germline, CDR1 is LNHDA and CDR2 SQIVND (reference sequence). V was clipped by 3 bases and J by 1 base; unmatched bases: 5. This CDR3 is built from 15 residues. The table came from immunoSEQ multiplex PCR; TCRdb's copy has only in-frame clones and leaves some out. The sample has 50,000 to 65,000 clones, approximately 87% seen once; the top ten hold more than 1.5%. Time point reported: week 35, safety follow-up. Each dose delivered 300 ug of mutant IDH1 20-mer peptide subcutaneously with imiquimod. The source material was PBMCs, sampled from a glioma patient whose treatment included an IDH1 peptide vaccine. This TCR was recovered from a man aged 40-55 years with glioma. The rearrangement uses TRBV19 and TRBJ2-7, with TRBD1 identical over 8 bases. The CDR3 nucleotides are TGTGCCAGTAGTATCGACAGGGGCCTTTCCTACGAGCAGTACTTC. It is translated as CASSIDRGLSYEQYF.